This paragraph covers one T cell receptor (beta chain) sequence. This record belongs to a study of post-analysis software for immune sequencing data. Sequencing libraries made from TCR beta cDNA carried unique molecular identifiers. In TCRdb, the PCR reads were re-called with MiXCR into one record per CDR3 protein. Here the sample spans about 460,000 distinct CDR3 sequences, roughly 46% being singletons. The TCR comes from a girl between 5 and 17 years old with multiple sclerosis. The sample comprised blood.

In DNA form, the CDR3 reads TGTGCCAGCATCTATAGCGGGAGTTTCGGCGGGGAGCTGTTTTTT. Translated, it gives CASIYSGSFGGELFF. The chain joins TRBV7-9 to TRBJ2-2; TRBD2 agrees at 9 bases. V was pared by 7 bases and J by 7 bases, with 10 bases of the junction left unmatched. CDR3 length: 15 residues. The germline V gene has CDR1 SEHNR and CDR2 FQNEAQ (reference sequence).